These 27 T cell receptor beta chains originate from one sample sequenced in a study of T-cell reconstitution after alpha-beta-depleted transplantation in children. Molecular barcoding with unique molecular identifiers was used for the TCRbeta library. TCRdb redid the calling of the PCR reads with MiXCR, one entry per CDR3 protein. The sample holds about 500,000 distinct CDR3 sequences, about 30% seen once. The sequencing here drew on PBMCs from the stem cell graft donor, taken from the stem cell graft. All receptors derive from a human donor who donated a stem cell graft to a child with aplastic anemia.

Here the CDR3 DNA reads TGTGCCACCAGCAGGGACCGGGGACAAAGCCAGCATTTT. Translating gives CATSRDRGQSQHF. V usage is TRBV15 and J usage is TRBJ1-5; TRBD1 might be the D (6 bases). V lost 3 bases and J 12 bases, leaving 15 bases between the germline ends. Germline V gene data show CDR1 as LNHNV and CDR2 as YYDKDF (reference sequence). The CDR3 covers 13 residues.

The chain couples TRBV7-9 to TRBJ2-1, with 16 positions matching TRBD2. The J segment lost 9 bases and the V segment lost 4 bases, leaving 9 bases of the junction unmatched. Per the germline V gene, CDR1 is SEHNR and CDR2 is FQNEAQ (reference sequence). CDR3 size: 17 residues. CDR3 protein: CASSSSGTSGRVGEQFF. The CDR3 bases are TGTGCCAGCAGCTCCAGCGGGACTAGCGGGAGGGTAGGTGAGCAGTTCTTC.

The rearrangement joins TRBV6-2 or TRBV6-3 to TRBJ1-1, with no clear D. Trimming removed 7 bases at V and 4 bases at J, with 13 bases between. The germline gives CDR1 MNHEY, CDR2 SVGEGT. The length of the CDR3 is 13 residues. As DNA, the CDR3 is TGTGCCAGCACCGTCGGGTGGGGCACTGAAGCTTTCTTT. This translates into CASTVGWGTEAFF.

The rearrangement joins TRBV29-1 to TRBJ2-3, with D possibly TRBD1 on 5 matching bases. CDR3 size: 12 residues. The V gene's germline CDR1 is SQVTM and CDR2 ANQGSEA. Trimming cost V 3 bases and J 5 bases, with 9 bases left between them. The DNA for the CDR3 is TGCAGCGTTGATCCAGGGATAGATACGCAGTATTTT. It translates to CSVDPGIDTQYF.

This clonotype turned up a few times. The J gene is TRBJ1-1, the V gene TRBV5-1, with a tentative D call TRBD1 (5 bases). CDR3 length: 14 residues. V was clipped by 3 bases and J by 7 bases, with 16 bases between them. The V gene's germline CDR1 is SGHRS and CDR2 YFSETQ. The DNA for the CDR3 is TGCGCCAGCAGCTCCGGGACGGAGGGCCGTGAAGCTTTCTTT. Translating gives CASSSGTEGREAFF.

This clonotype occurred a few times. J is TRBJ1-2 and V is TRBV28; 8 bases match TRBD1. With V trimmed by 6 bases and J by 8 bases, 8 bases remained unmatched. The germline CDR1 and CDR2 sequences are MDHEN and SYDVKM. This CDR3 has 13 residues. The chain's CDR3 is CASRGQGDVGYTF. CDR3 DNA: TGTGCCAGCAGAGGACAGGGCGATGTCGGCTACACCTTC.

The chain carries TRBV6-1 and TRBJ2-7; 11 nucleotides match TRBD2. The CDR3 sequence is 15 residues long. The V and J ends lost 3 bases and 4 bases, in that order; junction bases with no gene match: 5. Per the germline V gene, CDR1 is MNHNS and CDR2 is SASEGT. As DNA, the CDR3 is TGTGCCAGCAGTGATGCGGTAGCGGGAGGGTACGAGCAGTACTTC. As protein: CASSDAVAGGYEQYF.

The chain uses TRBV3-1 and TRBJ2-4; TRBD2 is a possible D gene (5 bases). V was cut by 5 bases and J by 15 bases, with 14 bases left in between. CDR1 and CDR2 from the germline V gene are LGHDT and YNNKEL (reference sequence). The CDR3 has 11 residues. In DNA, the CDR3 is TGTGCCAGCAGCTTTCAGCGGACTGTGTACTTC. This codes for CASSFQRTVYF.

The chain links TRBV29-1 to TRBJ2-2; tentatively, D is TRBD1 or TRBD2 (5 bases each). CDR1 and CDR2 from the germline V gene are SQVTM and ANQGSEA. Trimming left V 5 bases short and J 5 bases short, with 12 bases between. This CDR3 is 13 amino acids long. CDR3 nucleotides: TGCAGCGTTCCCGGGACGGTAACCGGGGAGCTGTTTTTT. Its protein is CSVPGTVTGELFF.

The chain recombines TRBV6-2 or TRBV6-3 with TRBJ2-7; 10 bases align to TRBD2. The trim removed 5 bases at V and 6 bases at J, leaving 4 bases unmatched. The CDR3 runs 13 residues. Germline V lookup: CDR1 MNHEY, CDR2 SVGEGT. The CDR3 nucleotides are TGTGCCAGCAGTACCCCTAGCGGGGGCGAGCAGTACGTC. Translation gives CASSTPSGGEQYV.

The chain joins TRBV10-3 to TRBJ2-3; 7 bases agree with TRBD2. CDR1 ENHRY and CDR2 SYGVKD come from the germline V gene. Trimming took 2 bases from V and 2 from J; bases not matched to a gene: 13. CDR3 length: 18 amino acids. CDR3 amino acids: CAISEPRGLAETTDTQYF. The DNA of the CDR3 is TGTGCCATCAGTGAGCCACGCGGGCTAGCGGAGACCACAGATACGCAGTATTTT.

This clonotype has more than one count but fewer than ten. CDR3 region: CASSTTGTSADTQYF. CDR3 bases: TGTGCCAGCAGTACGACCGGGACTAGCGCAGATACGCAGTATTTT. The J gene is TRBJ2-3, the V gene TRBV6-2 or TRBV6-3; TRBD2 matches at 10 bases. The CDR3 consists of 15 residues. V shed 5 bases, J shed 4 bases, and the junction held 6 bases outside the gene matches. From germline, CDR1 is MNHEY and CDR2 SVGEGT.

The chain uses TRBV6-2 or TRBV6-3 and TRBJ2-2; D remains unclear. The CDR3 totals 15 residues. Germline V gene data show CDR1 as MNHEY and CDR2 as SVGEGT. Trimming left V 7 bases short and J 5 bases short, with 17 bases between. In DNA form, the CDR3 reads TGTGCCAGCATCCCAAGCCAGATGTGGACCGGGGAGCTGTTTTTT. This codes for CASIPSQMWTGELFF.

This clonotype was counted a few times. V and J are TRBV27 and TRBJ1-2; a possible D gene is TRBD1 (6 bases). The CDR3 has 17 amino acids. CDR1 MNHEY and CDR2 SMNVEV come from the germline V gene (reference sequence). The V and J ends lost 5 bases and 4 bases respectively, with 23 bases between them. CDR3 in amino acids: CASSRTGGGPGPYGYTF. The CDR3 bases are TGTGCCAGCAGTCGTACAGGCGGGGGCCCAGGGCCCTATGGCTACACCTTC.

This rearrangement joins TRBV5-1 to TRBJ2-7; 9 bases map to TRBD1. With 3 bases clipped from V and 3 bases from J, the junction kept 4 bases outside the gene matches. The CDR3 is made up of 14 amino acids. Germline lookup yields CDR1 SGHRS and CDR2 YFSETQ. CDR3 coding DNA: TGCGCCAGCAGCTCCACAGGGGGCTTCTACGAGCAGTACTTC. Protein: CASSSTGGFYEQYF.

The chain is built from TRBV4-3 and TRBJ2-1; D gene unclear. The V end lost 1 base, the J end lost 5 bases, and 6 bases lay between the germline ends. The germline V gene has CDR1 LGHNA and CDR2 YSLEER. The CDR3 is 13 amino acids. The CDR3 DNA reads TGCGCCAGCAGCCAAGGCAGCAACAATGAGCAGTTCTTC. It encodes CASSQGSNNEQFF.

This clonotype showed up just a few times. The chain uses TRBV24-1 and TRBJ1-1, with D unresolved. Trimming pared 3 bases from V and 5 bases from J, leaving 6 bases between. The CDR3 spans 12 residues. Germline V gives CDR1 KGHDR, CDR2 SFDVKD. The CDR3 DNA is TGTGCCACCAGTGATATAGATACTGAAGCTTTCTTT. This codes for CATSDIDTEAFF.

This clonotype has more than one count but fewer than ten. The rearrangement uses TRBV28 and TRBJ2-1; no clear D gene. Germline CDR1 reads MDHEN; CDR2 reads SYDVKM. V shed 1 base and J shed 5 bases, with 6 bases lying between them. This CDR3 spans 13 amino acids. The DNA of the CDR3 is TGTGCCAGCAGTTTATTGCTAGACAATGAGCAGTTCTTC. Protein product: CASSLLLDNEQFF.

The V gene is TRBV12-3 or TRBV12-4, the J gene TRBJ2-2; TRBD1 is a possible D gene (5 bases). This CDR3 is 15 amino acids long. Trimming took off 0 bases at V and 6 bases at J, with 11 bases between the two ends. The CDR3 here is CASSLAGLLSGELFF. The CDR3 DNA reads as TGTGCCAGCAGTTTAGCGGGGCTACTATCCGGGGAGCTGTTTTTT.

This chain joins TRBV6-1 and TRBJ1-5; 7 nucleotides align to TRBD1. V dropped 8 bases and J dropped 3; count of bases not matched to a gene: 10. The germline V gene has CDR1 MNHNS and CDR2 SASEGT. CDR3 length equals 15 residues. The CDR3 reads CASRQHGTDNQPQHF. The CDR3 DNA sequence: TGTGCCAGCCGACAACACGGGACAGACAATCAGCCCCAGCATTTT.

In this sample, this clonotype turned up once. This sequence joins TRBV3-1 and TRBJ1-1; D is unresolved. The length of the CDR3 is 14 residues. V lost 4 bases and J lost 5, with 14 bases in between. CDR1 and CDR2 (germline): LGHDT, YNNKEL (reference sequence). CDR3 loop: CASSLTHIGTEAFF. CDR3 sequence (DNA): TGTGCCAGCAGCCTCACCCACATTGGGACTGAAGCTTTCTTT.

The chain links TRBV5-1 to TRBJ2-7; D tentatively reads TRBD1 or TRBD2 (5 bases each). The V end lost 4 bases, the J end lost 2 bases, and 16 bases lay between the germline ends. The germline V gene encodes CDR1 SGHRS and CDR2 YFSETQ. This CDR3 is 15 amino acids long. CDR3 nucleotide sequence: TGCGCCAGCAGCGGAGACTCGGGACCGGCCTACGAGCAGTACTTC. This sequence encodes CASSGDSGPAYEQYF.

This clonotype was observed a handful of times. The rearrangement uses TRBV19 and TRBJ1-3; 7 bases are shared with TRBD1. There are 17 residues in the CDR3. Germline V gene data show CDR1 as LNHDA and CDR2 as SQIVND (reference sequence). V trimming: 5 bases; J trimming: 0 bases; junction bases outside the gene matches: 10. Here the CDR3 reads CASSALNRGPSGNTIYF. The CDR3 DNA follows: TGTGCCAGTAGTGCCTTAAACAGGGGACCCTCTGGAAACACCATATATTTT.

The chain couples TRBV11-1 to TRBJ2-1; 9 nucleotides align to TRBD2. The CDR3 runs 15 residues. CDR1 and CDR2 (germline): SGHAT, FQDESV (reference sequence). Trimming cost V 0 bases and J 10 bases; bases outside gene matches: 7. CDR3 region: CASSLALAGPREQFF. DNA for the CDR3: TGTGCCAGCAGCTTAGCCCTAGCGGGGCCGCGGGAGCAGTTCTTC.

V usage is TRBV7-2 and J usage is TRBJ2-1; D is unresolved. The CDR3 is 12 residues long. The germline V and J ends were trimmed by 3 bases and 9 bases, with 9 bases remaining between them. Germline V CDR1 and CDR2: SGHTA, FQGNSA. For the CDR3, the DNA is TGTGCCAGCAGCTTCCATTGGTCTGAGCAGTTCTTC. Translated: CASSFHWSEQFF.

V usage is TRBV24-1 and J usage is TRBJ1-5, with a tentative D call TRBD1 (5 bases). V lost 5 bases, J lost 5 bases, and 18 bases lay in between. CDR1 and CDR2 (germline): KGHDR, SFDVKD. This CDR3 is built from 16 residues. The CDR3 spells CATSGVSEGLDQPQHF. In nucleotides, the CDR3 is TGTGCCACCAGTGGGGTTTCGGAGGGGTTGGATCAGCCCCAGCATTTT.

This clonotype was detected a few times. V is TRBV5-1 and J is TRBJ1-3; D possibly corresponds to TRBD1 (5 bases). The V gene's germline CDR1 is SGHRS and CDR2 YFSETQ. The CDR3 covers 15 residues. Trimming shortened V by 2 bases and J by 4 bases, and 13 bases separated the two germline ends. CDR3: CASSLATGGGNTIYF. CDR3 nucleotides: TGCGCCAGCAGCTTAGCCACAGGAGGGGGAAACACCATATATTTT.